This T cell receptor (beta chain) comes out of a study of read filtering for tumor transcriptome and immune sequencing. Study-level information: Among patients, 17 to 20 were male and about 15 female, aged roughly 40 to 90 (mean roughly 63).

This clonotype is large in the sample. Trimming at V came to 3 bases and at J to 8 bases, leaving 4 bases not matched to a gene. The germline V gene encodes CDR1 SGHVS and CDR2 FQNEAQ. The CDR3 consists of 14 residues. This library used about 400 ng RNA and molecular barcoded adaptors spanning alpha/delta and beta/gamma chains. Each CDR3 protein gets one entry after TCRdb re-called the reads with MiXCR. Of 40,000 or so distinct CDR3 sequences detected, about an eighth appear once; the ten largest clones hold about 29%. The sequence derives from a donor over 35 with multiple myeloma. Sequenced sample: a population of CD138-negative cells sorted from bone marrow. The chain links TRBV7-8 to TRBJ1-4; 9 bases match TRBD1. In nucleotides, the CDR3 is TGTGCCAGCAGCTTCGGGACAGGGTGGGAAAAACTGTTTTTT. Amino acid sequence: CASSFGTGWEKLFF.